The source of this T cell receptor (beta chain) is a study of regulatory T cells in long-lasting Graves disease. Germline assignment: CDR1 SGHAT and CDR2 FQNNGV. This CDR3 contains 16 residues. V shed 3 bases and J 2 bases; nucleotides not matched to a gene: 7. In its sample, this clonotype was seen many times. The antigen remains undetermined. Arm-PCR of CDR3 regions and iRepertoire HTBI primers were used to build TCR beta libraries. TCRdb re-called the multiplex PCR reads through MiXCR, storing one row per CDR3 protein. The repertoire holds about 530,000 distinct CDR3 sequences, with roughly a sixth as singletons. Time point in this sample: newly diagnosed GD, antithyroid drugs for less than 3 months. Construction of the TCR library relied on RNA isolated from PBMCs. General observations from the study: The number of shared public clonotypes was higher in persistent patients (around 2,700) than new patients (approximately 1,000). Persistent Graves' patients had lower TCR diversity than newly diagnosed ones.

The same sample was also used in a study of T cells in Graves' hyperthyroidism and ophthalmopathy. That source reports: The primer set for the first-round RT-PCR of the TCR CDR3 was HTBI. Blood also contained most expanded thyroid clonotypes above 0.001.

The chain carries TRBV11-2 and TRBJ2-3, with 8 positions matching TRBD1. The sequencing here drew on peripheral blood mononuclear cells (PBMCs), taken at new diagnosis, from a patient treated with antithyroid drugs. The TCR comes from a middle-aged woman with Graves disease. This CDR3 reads CASSFSGTGATDTQYF. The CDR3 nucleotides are TGTGCCAGCAGCTTCTCAGGGACAGGAGCCACAGATACGCAGTATTTT.